These 16 T cell receptor beta chains originate from one sample sequenced in a study of long-term antiretroviral therapy in people with HIV. An immunoSEQ assay, version v3.0, was performed at survey level. The repertoire was sequenced with immunoSEQ multiplex PCR; TCRdb's copy has only in-frame clones and lacks some. The sample lists about 20,000 clones; around four fifths were seen once. The source material was unsorted PBMCs, sampled 1.9 years after starting antiretroviral therapy. These receptors were collected from a woman between 50 and 59 years old with HIV.

The rearrangement uses TRBV6-5 and TRBJ1-1; D uncertain. CDR1 MNHEY and CDR2 SVGAGI come from the germline V gene. V was trimmed by 5 bases and J by 1 base, leaving 5 bases between them. This CDR3 is 12 amino acids long. The DNA for the CDR3 is TGTGCCAGCAGTAAGACGAACACTGAAGCTTTCTTT. Its protein product is CASSKTNTEAFF.

The CDR3 spells CSVRQGPNQPQHF. The CDR3 DNA is TGCAGCGTCCGGCAGGGGCCTAATCAGCCCCAGCATTTT. This chain links TRBV29-1 with TRBJ1-5; D possibly corresponds to TRBD1 (6 bases). V was clipped by 6 bases and J by 4 bases, with 13 bases between them. The length of the CDR3 is 13 residues. CDR1 is SQVTM, CDR2 ANQGSEA, per germline.

This rearrangement joins TRBV6-1 to TRBJ2-5, with 7 bases lining up with TRBD1. CDR1 and CDR2 from the germline V gene are MNHNS and SASEGT. J lost 6 bases, V lost 5 bases, and 3 bases had no gene match. This CDR3 is built from 12 residues. CDR3 nucleotides: TGTGCCAGCAGTAGACAGGGAAAGACCCAGTACTTC. Its translation: CASSRQGKTQYF.

The rearrangement links TRBV18 to TRBJ1-2; TRBD1 might be the D (5 bases). Deletions cut 2 bases from V and 3 bases from J, with 10 bases between. Germline values: CDR1 KGHSH, CDR2 LQKENI. The CDR3 has 14 residues. Here the CDR3 reads CASSPGGGDYGYTF. DNA for the CDR3: TGTGCCAGCTCACCAGGGGGAGGTGACTATGGCTACACCTTC.

The V gene is TRBV19, the J gene TRBJ1-2, with a possible D match to TRBD1 (5 bases). The V end lost 3 bases, the J end lost 7 bases, and 12 bases lay between the germline ends. Germline CDR1 LNHDA, CDR2 SQIVND (reference sequence). The CDR3 runs 13 residues. This chain's CDR3 is CASSIDGGTGYTF. Here the CDR3 DNA reads TGTGCCAGTAGTATCGATGGGGGGACTGGCTACACCTTC.

The V call is TRBV15, the J call TRBJ2-7; possibly TRBD1 for D (5 bases). The CDR3 covers 14 residues. The germline V gene has CDR1 LNHNV and CDR2 YYDKDF (reference sequence). Between the trimmed V and J ends, which lost 2 bases and 4 bases, there was a span of 12 bases. In DNA, the CDR3 is TGTGCCACCAGCAGAACCCAACAGGCTTACGAGCAGTACTTC. Amino acids: CATSRTQQAYEQYF.

The rearrangement uses TRBV5-1 and TRBJ2-7; D might be TRBD2 (5 bases). Per germline, CDR1 SGHRS and CDR2 YFSETQ. V lost 0 bases and J 5 bases, leaving 18 bases between the germline ends. The CDR3 has 16 residues. CDR3 sequence (DNA): TGCGCCAGCAGCTTGGGGCAGGAGGCTAAGAGCCACGAGCAGTACTTC. Translation gives CASSLGQEAKSHEQYF. Supplemented by reference TRBV5-1 and TRBJ2-7, the full variable domain reads KAGVTQTPRYLIKTRGQQVTLSCSPISGHRSVSWYQQTPGQGLQFLFEYFSETQRNKGNFPGRFSGRQFSNSRSEMNVSTLELGDSALYLCASSLGQEAKSHEQYFGPGTRLTVT.

This clone was found a few times. This chain connects TRBV6-1 to TRBJ1-5; 8 bases agree with TRBD1. V shed 5 bases and J 3 bases; nucleotides not matched to a gene: 6. Germline assignment: CDR1 MNHNS and CDR2 SASEGT. CDR3 length equals 15 residues. The CDR3 sequence: CASSRTGLLNQPQHF. The CDR3 DNA sequence: TGTGCCAGCAGTCGGACAGGGCTCCTCAATCAGCCCCAGCATTTT.

This clone was counted once. CDR3 nucleotides: TGCGCCAGTCCTTCCTACGAGCAGTACTTC. It is translated as CASPSYEQYF. The chain has TRBV5-1 and TRBJ2-7, with D unclear. Trimming pared 8 bases from V and 1 base from J, leaving 4 bases between. The CDR3 runs to 10 residues. Per germline, CDR1 SGHRS and CDR2 YFSETQ.

The V and J genes are TRBV28 and TRBJ2-1, with 14 bases fitting TRBD2. CDR3 length: 17 amino acids. The germline V gene has CDR1 MDHEN and CDR2 SYDVKM. V trimming: 3 bases; J trimming: 6 bases; junction bases outside the gene matches: 7. The CDR3 DNA follows: TGTGCCAGCAGTTTCCGCCGGACTAGCGGGGGGCTCAATGAGCAGTTCTTC. It is translated as CASSFRRTSGGLNEQFF.

The J gene is TRBJ1-2, the V gene TRBV6-5, with a tentative D call TRBD1 (6 bases). In germline, CDR1 is MNHEY, CDR2 SVGAGI. This CDR3 spans 13 amino acids. V shed 6 bases and J shed 0 bases, with 8 bases lying between them. CDR3 sequence: CASRRQANYGYTF. The CDR3 coding sequence is TGTGCCAGCAGAAGACAGGCTAACTATGGCTACACCTTC.

This chain links TRBV18 with TRBJ2-5; D may be TRBD1 (6 bases). CDR3 length: 13 amino acids. Germline V lookup: CDR1 KGHSH, CDR2 LQKENI. Between the trimmed V and J ends, which lost 2 bases and 5 bases, there was a span of 9 bases. The CDR3 DNA reads TGTGCCAGCTCACCAGGGGGCCGGGAGACCCAGTACTTC. It yields the protein CASSPGGRETQYF.

The chain couples TRBV6-5 to TRBJ2-7; tentative D call: TRBD1 (5 bases). Looked up from germline, CDR1 is MNHEY and CDR2 is SVGAGI. Trimming cost V 6 bases and J 6 bases, with 12 bases left between them. This CDR3 region has 12 residues. CDR3 sequence (DNA): TGTGCCAGCAGCAAGACAGCGCGCGAGCAGTACTTC. Translation gives CASSKTAREQYF.

The rearrangement links TRBV7-2 to TRBJ2-2, with 7 bases aligning to TRBD2. Germline CDR1 is SGHTA and CDR2 is FQGNSA. CDR3 length equals 15 residues. With 5 bases clipped from V and 5 bases from J, the junction kept 8 bases outside the gene matches. The CDR3 nucleotides are TGTGCCAGCAGCCTTAGCGGGCCCCCGACCGGGGAGCTGTTTTTT. It is translated as CASSLSGPPTGELFF.

V is TRBV28 and J is TRBJ2-1; D gene unclear. The V and J ends lost 7 bases and 1 base respectively, with 8 bases between them. The CDR3 length is 13 residues. Looked up from germline, CDR1 is MDHEN and CDR2 is SYDVKM. The CDR3 nucleotides are TGTGCCAGCACGGTCCTTTCCTACAATGAGCAGTTCTTC. Its protein product is CASTVLSYNEQFF. The full variable domain, its missing parts supplied by reference TRBV28 and TRBJ2-1, is DVKVTQSSRYLVKRTGEKVFLECVQDMDHENMFWYRQDPGLGLRLIYFSYDVKMKEKGDIPEGYSVSREKKERFSLILESASTNQTSMYLCASTVLSYNEQFFGPGTRLTVL.

V is TRBV5-4 and J is TRBJ1-3; tentatively, D is TRBD1 (5 bases). This CDR3 contains 16 residues. Germline values: CDR1 SGHNT, CDR2 YYREEE (reference sequence). With 2 bases removed from V and 2 bases from J, the gap between germline ends came to 14 bases. The CDR3: CASSLGHVGAGNTIYF. The CDR3 DNA reads TGTGCCAGCAGCTTAGGACACGTGGGGGCTGGAAACACCATATATTTT.